One TCR beta chain is described in this entry. This entry belongs to a study of T cell responses to AZD1222 COVID-19 vaccine. The assay was immunoSEQ multiplex PCR, and TCRdb's table has in-frame clones only and misses some. The table lists under 200,000 clones, 85% to 90% of them singletons, with around 5.2% in the top ten. The CDR3 sequence is 13 residues long. V gave up 6 bases and J gave up 2 bases, with 8 bases separating them. In germline, CDR1 is SGHTA, CDR2 FQGNSA. The receptor comes from an adult in good health. The V and J genes are TRBV7-2 and TRBJ1-5; D is ambiguous. The source was peripheral blood, collected on day 0 of AZD1222 vaccination. Here the CDR3 DNA reads TGTGCCAGCAGTTTCACAGGCAATCAGCCCCAGCATTTT. Protein: CASSFTGNQPQHF.